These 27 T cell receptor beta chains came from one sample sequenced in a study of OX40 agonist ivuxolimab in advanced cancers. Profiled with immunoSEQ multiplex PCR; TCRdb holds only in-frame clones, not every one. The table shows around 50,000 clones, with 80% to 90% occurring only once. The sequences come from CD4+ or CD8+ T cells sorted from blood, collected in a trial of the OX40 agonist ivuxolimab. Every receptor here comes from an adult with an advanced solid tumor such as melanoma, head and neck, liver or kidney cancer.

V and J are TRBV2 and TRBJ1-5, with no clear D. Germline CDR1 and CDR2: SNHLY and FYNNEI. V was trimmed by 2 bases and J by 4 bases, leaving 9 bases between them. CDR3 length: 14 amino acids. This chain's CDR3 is CASSELGRNQPQHF. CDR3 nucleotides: TGTGCCAGCAGTGAATTAGGGAGAAATCAGCCCCAGCATTTT.

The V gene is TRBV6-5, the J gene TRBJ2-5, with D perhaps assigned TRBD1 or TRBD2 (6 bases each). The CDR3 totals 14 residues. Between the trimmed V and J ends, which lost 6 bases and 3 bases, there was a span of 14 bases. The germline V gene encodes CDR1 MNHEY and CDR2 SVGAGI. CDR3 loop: CASRGRGGEETQYF. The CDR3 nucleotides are TGTGCCAGCAGGGGCAGGGGCGGGGAAGAGACCCAGTACTTC.

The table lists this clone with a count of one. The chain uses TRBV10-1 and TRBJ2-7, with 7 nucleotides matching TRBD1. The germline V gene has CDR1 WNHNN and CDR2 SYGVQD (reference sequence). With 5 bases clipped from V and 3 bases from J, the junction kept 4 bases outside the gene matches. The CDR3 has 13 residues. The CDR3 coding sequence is TGCGCCAGCAGTAAGGGACAGTACTACGAGCAGTACTTC. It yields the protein CASSKGQYYEQYF.

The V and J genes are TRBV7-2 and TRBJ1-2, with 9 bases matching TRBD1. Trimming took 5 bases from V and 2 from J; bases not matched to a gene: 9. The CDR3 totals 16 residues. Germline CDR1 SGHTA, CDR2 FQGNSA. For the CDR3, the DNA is TGTGCCAGCAGCCCGCACCGAGGACAGGGGAACTATGGCTACACCTTC. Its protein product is CASSPHRGQGNYGYTF.

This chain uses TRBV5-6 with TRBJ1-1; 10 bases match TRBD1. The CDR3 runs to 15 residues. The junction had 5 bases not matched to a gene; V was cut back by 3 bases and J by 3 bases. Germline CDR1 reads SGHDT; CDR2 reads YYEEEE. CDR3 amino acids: CASSSGQGPYTEAFF. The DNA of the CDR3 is TGTGCCAGCAGCTCGGGACAGGGGCCATACACTGAAGCTTTCTTT.

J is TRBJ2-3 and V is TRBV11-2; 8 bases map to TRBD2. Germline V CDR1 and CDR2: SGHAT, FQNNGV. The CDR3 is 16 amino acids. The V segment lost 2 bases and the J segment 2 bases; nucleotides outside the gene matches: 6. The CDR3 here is CASSLRASGFTDTQYF. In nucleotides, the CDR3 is TGTGCCAGCAGCTTAAGGGCTAGCGGGTTCACAGATACGCAGTATTTT.

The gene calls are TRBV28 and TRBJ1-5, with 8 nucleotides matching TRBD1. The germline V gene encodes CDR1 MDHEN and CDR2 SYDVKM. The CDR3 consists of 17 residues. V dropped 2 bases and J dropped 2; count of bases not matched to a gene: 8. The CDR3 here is CASSLRQGAWGNQPQHF. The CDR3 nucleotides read TGTGCCAGCAGTTTAAGGCAGGGGGCTTGGGGCAATCAGCCCCAGCATTTT. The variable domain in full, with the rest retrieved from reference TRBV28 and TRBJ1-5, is DVKVTQSSRYLVKRTGEKVFLECVQDMDHENMFWYRQDPGLGLRLIYFSYDVKMKEKGDIPEGYSVSREKKERFSLILESASTNQTSMYLCASSLRQGAWGNQPQHFGDGTRLSIL.

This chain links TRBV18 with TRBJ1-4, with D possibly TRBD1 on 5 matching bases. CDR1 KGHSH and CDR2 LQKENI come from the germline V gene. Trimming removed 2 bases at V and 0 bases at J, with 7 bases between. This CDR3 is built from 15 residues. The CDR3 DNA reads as TGTGCCAGCTCACCAGGACATACAACTAATGAAAAACTGTTTTTT. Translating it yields CASSPGHTTNEKLFF.

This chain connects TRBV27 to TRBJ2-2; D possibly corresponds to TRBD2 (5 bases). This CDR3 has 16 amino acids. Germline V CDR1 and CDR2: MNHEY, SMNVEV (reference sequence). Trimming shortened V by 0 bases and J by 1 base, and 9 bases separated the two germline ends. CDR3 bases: TGTGCCAGCAGTTTATCTACGGGGATGAACACCGGGGAGCTGTTTTTT. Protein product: CASSLSTGMNTGELFF.

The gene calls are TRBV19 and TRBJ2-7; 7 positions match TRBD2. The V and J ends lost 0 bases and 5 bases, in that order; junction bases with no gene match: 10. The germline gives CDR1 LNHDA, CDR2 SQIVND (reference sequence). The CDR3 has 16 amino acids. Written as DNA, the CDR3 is TGTGCCAGTAGTATAGATCTGGGGGGGTCCCCCCACGAGCAGTACTTC. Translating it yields CASSIDLGGSPHEQYF.

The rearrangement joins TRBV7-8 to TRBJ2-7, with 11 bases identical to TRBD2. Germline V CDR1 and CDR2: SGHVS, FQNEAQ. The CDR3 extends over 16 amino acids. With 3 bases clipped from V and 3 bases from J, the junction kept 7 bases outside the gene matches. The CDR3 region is CASSFSLAGGFYEQYF. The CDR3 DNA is TGTGCCAGCAGCTTCAGTCTAGCGGGGGGTTTCTACGAGCAGTACTTC.

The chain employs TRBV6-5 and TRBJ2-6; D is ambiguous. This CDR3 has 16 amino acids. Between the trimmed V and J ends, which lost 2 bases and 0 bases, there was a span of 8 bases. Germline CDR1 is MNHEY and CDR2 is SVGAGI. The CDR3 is CASSYGSTSGANVLTF. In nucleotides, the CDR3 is TGTGCCAGCAGTTACGGGTCGACCTCTGGGGCCAACGTCCTGACTTTC.

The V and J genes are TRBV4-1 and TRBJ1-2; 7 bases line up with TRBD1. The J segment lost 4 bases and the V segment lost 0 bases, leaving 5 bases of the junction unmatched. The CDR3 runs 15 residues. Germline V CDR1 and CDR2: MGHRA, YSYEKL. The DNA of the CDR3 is TGCGCCAGCAGCCAAGATGGACAGGCCCTCTATGGCTACACCTTC. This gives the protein CASSQDGQALYGYTF.

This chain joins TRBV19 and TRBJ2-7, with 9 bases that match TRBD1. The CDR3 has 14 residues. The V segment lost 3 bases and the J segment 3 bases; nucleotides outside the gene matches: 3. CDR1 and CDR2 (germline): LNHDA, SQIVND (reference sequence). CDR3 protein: CASSMTGGSYEQYF. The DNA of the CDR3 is TGTGCCAGTAGTATGACAGGGGGGAGCTACGAGCAGTACTTC.

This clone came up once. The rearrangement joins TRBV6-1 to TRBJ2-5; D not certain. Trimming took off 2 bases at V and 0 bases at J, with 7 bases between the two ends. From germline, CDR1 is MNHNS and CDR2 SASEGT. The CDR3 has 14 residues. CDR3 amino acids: CASSEIFYQETQYF. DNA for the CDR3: TGTGCCAGCAGTGAAATTTTCTACCAAGAGACCCAGTACTTC.

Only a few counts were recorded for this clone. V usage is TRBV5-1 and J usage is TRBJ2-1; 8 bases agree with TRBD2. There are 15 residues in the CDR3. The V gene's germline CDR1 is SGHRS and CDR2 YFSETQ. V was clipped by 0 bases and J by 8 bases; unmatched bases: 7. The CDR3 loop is CASSLDSGGIDEQFF. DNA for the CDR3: TGCGCCAGCAGCTTGGACAGCGGGGGTATCGATGAGCAGTTCTTC.

In DNA form, the CDR3 reads TGTGCCACCAGCAGAGGCCGGCCAAGGGAGAATCAGCCCCAGCATTTT. Protein: CATSRGRPRENQPQHF. This chain uses TRBV15 with TRBJ1-5, with unresolved D. V shed 1 base and J shed 4 bases, with 14 bases lying between them. The CDR3 has 16 residues. Germline values: CDR1 LNHNV, CDR2 YYDKDF (reference sequence).

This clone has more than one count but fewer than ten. The CDR3 DNA follows: TGTGCCTGGAGTGTACGACCTAGGGTGGAATATGGCTACACCTTC. Translation: CAWSVRPRVEYGYTF. The V call is TRBV30, the J call TRBJ1-2; D unclear. This CDR3 region has 15 residues. Germline V CDR1 and CDR2: GTSNPN, SVGIG (reference sequence). V lost 0 bases and J lost 5, with 16 bases in between.

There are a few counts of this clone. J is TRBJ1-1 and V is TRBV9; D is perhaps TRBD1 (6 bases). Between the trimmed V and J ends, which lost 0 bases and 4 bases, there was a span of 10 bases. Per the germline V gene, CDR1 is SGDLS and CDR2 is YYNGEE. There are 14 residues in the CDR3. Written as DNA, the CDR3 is TGTGCCAGCAGCGTAGAGGGGGTTCTCACTGAAGCTTTCTTT. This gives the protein CASSVEGVLTEAFF. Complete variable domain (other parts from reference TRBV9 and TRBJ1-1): DSGVTQTPKHLITATGQRVTLRCSPRSGDLSVYWYQQSLDQGLQFLIQYYNGEERAKGNILERFSAQQFPDLHSELNLSSLELGDSALYFCASSVEGVLTEAFFGQGTRLTVV.

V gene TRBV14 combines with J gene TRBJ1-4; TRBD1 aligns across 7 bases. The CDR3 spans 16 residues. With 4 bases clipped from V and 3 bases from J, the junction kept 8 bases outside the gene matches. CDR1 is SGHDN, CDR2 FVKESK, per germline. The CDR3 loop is CASSLSDRDPNEKLFF. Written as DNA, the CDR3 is TGTGCCAGCAGCCTGTCAGACAGGGACCCTAATGAAAAACTGTTTTTT. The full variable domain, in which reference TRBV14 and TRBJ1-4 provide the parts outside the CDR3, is EAGVTQFPSHSVIEKGQTVTLRCDPISGHDNLYWYRRVMGKEIKFLLHFVKESKQDESGMPNNRFLAERTGGTYSTLKVQPAELEDSGVYFCASSLSDRDPNEKLFFGSGTQLSVL.

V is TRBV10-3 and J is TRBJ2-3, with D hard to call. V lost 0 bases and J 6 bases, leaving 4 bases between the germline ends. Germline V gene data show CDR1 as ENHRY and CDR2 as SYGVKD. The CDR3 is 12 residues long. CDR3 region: CAISESRDTQYF. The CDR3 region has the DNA TGTGCCATCAGTGAGTCGAGGGATACGCAGTATTTT.

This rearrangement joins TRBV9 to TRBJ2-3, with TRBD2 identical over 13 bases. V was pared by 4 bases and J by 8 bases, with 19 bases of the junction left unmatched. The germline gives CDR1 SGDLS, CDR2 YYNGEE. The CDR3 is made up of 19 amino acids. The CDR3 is CASSHSTVTSGGARSTQYF. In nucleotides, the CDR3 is TGTGCCAGCAGCCACAGCACGGTTACTAGCGGGGGGGCCAGGAGTACGCAGTATTTT.

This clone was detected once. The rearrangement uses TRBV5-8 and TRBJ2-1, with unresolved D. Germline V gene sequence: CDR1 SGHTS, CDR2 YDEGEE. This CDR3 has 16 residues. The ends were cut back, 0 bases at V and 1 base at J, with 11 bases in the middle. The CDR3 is CASSLGTVGSYNEQFF. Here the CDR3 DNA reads TGTGCCAGCAGCTTGGGGACCGTGGGGTCCTACAATGAGCAGTTCTTC.

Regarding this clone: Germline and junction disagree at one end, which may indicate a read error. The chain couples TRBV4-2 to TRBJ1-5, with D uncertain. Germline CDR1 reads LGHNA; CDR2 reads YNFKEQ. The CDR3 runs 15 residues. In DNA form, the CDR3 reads TGTGCCAGCAGCCAAAGTGCCACTAGCGATCAGCCCCAGCATTTT. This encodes CASSQSATSDQPQHF.

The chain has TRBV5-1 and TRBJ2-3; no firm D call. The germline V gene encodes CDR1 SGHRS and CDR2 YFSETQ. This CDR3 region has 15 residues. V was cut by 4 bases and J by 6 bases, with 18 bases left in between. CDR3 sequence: CASSAPVGSVDTQYF. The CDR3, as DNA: TGCGCCAGCAGCGCCCCGGTGGGCAGCGTTGATACGCAGTATTTT. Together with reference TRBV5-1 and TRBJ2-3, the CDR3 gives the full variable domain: KAGVTQTPRYLIKTRGQQVTLSCSPISGHRSVSWYQQTPGQGLQFLFEYFSETQRNKGNFPGRFSGRQFSNSRSEMNVSTLELGDSALYLCASSAPVGSVDTQYFGPGTRLTVL.

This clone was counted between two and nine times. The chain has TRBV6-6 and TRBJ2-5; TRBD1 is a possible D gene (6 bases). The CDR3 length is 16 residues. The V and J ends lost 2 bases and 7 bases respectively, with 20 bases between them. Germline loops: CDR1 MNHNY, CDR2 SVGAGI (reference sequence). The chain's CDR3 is CASSYHRDTRKGTQYF. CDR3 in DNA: TGTGCCAGCAGTTACCACCGGGACACCCGTAAGGGGACCCAGTACTTC.

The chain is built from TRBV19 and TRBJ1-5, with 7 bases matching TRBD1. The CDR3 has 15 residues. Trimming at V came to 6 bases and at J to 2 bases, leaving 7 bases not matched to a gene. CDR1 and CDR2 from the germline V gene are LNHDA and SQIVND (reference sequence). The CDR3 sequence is CASRQPGQRNQPQHF. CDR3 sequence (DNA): TGTGCCAGTAGGCAACCGGGACAGCGCAATCAGCCCCAGCATTTT. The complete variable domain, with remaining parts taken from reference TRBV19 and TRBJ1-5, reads DGGITQSPKYLFRKEGQNVTLSCEQNLNHDAMYWYRQDPGQGLRLIYYSQIVNDFQKGDIAEGYSVSREKKESFPLTVTSAQKNPTAFYLCASRQPGQRNQPQHFGDGTRLSIL.